The 3 T cell receptor beta chains presented below share a single source sample, sequenced in a study of blood T cell repertoires in COVID-19 (dated by TCRdb to the early 2020s). Receptor libraries were prepared by the immunoSEQ multiplex PCR assay. As stored in TCRdb, this immuneACCESS dataset retains in-frame rearrangements with V and J assigned. A fraction of the clones does not appear; measured against another copy, unresolved V genes explain less than half of the discrepancy, and the remainder lacks a known reason. Present in this sample are under 45,000 clones, approximately 88% of which were seen just once. The top ten constitute roughly a tenth of the sample. The source material was peripheral blood. The receptors stem from a human donor in a cohort sampled during active COVID-19.

This chain uses TRBV9 with TRBJ1-3, with D unresolved. Germline V gene data show CDR1 as SGDLS and CDR2 as YYNGEE. V was cut by 0 bases and J by 0 bases, with 7 bases left in between. CDR3 length equals 15 residues. CDR3 region: CASSVEISSGNTIYF. The CDR3 region has the DNA TGTGCCAGCAGCGTAGAGATTAGCTCTGGAAACACCATATATTTT.

The chain couples TRBV30 to TRBJ1-2; 9 nucleotides match TRBD1. V gave up 6 bases and J gave up 7 bases; unmatched junction bases: 6. The CDR3 covers 12 residues. Germline V gene lookup returns CDR1 GTSNPN and CDR2 SVGIG (reference sequence). DNA of the CDR3: TGTGCCTGCTGGACAGGGGATGGTGGCTACACCTTC. This translates into CACWTGDGGYTF.

V is TRBV7-3 and J is TRBJ2-3; 8 bases match TRBD2. V was clipped by 3 bases and J by 0 bases; unmatched bases: 5. The V gene's germline CDR1 is SGHTA and CDR2 FQGTGA. This CDR3 is built from 16 residues. CDR3 region: CASSLSAGESTDTQYF. As DNA, the CDR3 is TGTGCCAGCAGCTTGTCAGCGGGAGAAAGCACAGATACGCAGTATTTT.